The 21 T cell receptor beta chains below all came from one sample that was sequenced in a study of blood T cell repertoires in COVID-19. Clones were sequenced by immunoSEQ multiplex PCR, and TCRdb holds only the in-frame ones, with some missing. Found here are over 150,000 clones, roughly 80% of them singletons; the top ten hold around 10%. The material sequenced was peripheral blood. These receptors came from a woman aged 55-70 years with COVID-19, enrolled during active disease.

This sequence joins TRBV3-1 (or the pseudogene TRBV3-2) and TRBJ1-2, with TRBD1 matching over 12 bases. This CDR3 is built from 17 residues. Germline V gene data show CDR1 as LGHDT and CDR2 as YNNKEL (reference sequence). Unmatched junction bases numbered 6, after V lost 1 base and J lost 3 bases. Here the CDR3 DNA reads TGTGCCAGCAGCCAAGTATCCGGGACAGGGGGCCACTATGGCTACACCTTC. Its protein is CASSQVSGTGGHYGYTF.

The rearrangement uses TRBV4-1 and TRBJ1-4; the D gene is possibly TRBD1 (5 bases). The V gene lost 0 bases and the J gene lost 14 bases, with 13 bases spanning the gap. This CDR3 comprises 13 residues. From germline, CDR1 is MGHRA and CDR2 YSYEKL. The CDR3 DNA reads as TGCGCCAGCAGCCAAGAAGGTCAGGGAACGCTGTTTTTT. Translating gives CASSQEGQGTLFF.

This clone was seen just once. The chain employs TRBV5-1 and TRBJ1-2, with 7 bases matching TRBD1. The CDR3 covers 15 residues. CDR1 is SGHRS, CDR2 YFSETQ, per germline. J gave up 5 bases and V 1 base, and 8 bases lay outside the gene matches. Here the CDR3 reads CASSLLGQETYGYTF. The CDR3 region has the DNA TGCGCCAGCAGCTTGCTAGGACAGGAGACTTATGGCTACACCTTC.

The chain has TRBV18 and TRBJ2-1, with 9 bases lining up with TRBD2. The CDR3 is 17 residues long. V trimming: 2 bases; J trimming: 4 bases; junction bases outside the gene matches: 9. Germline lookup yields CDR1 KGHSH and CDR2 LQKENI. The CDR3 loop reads CASSPGPGLAGYNEQFF. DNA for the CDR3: TGTGCCAGCTCACCAGGTCCTGGGCTAGCGGGGTACAATGAGCAGTTCTTC.

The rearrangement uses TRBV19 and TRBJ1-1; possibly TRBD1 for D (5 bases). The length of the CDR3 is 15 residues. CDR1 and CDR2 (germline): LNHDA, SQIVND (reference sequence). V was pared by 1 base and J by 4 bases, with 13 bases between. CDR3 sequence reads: CASSIVGRASTEAFF. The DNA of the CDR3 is TGTGCCAGTAGTATAGTGGGCAGGGCGAGCACTGAAGCTTTCTTT.

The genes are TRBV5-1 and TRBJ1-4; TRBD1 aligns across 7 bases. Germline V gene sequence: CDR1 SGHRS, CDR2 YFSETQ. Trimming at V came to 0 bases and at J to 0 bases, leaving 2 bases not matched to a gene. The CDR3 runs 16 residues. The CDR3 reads CASSLEGTATNEKLFF. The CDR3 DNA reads TGCGCCAGCAGCTTGGAGGGGACAGCAACTAATGAAAAACTGTTTTTT. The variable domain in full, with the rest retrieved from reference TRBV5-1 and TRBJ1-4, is KAGVTQTPRYLIKTRGQQVTLSCSPISGHRSVSWYQQTPGQGLQFLFEYFSETQRNKGNFPGRFSGRQFSNSRSEMNVSTLELGDSALYLCASSLEGTATNEKLFFGSGTQLSVL.

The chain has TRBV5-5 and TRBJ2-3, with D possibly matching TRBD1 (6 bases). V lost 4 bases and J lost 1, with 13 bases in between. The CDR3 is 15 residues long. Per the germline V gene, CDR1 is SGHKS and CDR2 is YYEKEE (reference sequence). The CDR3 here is CASSLGTTRTDTQYF. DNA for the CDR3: TGTGCCAGCAGCCTCGGGACAACCCGCACAGATACGCAGTATTTT.

The CDR3 bases are TGTGCCAGCAGCTCGCTAGCTATCTACAATGAGCAGTTCTTC. Residues: CASSSLAIYNEQFF. The rearrangement uses TRBV5-4 and TRBJ2-1, with a possible D match to TRBD2 (5 bases). The V end lost 3 bases, the J end lost 3 bases, and 10 bases lay between the germline ends. The CDR3 totals 14 residues. Germline CDR1 SGHNT, CDR2 YYREEE (reference sequence). The entire variable domain, with the rest obtained from reference TRBV5-4 and TRBJ2-1, is as follows: ETGVTQSPTHLIKTRGQQVTLRCSSQSGHNTVSWYQQALGQGPQFIFQYYREEENGRGNFPPRFSGLQFPNYSSELNVNALELDDSALYLCASSSLAIYNEQFFGPGTRLTVL.

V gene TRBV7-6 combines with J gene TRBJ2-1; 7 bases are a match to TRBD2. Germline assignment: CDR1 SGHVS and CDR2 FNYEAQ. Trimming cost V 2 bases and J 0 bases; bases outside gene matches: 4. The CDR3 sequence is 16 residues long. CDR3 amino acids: CASSLIGGSSYNEQFF. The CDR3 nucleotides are TGTGCCAGCAGCTTAATTGGCGGGAGCTCCTACAATGAGCAGTTCTTC.

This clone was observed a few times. CDR3 coding DNA: TGCAGCGCCGCCGGGGGAGGTAGCAATCAGCCCCAGCATTTT. Translation: CSAAGGGSNQPQHF. The J gene is TRBJ1-5, the V gene TRBV29-1, with D perhaps TRBD1 (5 bases). V lost 7 bases and J lost 0, with 13 bases in between. CDR1 and CDR2 (germline): SQVTM, ANQGSEA. This CDR3 spans 14 amino acids.

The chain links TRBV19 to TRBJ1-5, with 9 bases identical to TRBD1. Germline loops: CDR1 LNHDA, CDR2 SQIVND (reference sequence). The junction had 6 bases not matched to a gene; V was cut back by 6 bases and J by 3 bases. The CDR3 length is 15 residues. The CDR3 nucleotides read TGTGCCAGTAGGGTGGGACAGGGCGCCAATCAGCCCCAGCATTTT. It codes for CASRVGQGANQPQHF.

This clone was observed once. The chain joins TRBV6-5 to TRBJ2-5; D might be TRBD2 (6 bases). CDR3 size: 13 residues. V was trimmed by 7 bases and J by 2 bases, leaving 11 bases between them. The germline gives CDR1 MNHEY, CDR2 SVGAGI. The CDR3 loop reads CASMASGQETQYF. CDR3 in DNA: TGTGCCAGCATGGCCAGCGGGCAAGAGACCCAGTACTTC.

The CDR3 DNA reads TGTGCCAGCAGTGAACTTGGGGGAGGGACAGATACGCAGTATTTT. Translated: CASSELGGGTDTQYF. The V gene is TRBV6-1, the J gene TRBJ2-3; TRBD2 matches 7 bases. V was pared by 2 bases and J by 3 bases, with 5 bases of the junction left unmatched. In germline, CDR1 is MNHNS, CDR2 SASEGT. The CDR3 is made up of 15 amino acids.

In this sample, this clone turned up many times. Here the CDR3 DNA reads TGTGCCACCAGTGATTCATCAGGGGGCGGCTATGGCTACACCTTC. Its translation: CATSDSSGGGYGYTF. This chain connects TRBV24-1 to TRBJ1-2; 8 bases map to TRBD1. Germline lookup yields CDR1 KGHDR and CDR2 SFDVKD. The CDR3 consists of 15 residues. V lost 2 bases and J lost 4; bases outside the gene matches: 5.

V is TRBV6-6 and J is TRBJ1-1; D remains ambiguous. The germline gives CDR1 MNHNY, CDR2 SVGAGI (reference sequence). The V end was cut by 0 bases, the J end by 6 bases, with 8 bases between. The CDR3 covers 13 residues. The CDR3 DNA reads TGTGCCAGCAGTTACTCCACCAACTCTGAAGCTTTCTTT. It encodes CASSYSTNSEAFF.

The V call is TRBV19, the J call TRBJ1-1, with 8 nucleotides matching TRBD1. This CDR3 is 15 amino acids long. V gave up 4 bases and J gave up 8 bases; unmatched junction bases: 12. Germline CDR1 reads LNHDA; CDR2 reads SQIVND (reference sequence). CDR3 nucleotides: TGTGCCAGTAGTAACCTCGGACAGGGTGTTAGCGAAGCTTTCTTT. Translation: CASSNLGQGVSEAFF.

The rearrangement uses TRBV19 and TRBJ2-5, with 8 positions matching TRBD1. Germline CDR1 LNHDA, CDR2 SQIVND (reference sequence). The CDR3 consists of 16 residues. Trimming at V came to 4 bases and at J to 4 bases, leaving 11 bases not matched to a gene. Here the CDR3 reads CASSTPAPGGGETQYF. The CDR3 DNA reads TGTGCCAGTAGTACCCCAGCCCCAGGGGGCGGAGAGACCCAGTACTTC.

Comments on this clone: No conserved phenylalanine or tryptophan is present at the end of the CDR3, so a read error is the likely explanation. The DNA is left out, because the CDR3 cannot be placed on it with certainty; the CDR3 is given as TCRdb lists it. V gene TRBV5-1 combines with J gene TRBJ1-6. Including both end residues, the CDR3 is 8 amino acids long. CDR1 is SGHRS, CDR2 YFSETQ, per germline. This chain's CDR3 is CASSSREG.

CDR3 sequence: CASSSRELRYGYTF. The CDR3 DNA reads TGTGCCAGCAGTTCCAGGGAACTCAGATATGGCTACACCTTC. This sequence joins TRBV6-5 and TRBJ1-2; possibly TRBD1 for D (5 bases). Germline loops: CDR1 MNHEY, CDR2 SVGAGI. CDR3 length: 14 residues. V lost 4 bases and J 5 bases, leaving 14 bases between the germline ends.

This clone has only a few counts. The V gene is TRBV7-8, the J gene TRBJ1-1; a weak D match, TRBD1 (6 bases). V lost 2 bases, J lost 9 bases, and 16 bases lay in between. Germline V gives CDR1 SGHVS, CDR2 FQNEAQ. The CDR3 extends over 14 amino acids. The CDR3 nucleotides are TGTGCCAGCAGCTTACAGGGGCGTATTCCCAAAGCTTTCTTT. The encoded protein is CASSLQGRIPKAFF.

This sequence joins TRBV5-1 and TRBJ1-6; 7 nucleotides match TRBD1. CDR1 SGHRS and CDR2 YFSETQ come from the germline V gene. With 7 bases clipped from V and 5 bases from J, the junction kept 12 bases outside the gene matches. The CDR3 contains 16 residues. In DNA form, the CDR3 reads TGCGCCAGCGCACGGAATGACAGGGCGGATAATTCACCCCTCCACTTT. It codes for CASARNDRADNSPLHF.